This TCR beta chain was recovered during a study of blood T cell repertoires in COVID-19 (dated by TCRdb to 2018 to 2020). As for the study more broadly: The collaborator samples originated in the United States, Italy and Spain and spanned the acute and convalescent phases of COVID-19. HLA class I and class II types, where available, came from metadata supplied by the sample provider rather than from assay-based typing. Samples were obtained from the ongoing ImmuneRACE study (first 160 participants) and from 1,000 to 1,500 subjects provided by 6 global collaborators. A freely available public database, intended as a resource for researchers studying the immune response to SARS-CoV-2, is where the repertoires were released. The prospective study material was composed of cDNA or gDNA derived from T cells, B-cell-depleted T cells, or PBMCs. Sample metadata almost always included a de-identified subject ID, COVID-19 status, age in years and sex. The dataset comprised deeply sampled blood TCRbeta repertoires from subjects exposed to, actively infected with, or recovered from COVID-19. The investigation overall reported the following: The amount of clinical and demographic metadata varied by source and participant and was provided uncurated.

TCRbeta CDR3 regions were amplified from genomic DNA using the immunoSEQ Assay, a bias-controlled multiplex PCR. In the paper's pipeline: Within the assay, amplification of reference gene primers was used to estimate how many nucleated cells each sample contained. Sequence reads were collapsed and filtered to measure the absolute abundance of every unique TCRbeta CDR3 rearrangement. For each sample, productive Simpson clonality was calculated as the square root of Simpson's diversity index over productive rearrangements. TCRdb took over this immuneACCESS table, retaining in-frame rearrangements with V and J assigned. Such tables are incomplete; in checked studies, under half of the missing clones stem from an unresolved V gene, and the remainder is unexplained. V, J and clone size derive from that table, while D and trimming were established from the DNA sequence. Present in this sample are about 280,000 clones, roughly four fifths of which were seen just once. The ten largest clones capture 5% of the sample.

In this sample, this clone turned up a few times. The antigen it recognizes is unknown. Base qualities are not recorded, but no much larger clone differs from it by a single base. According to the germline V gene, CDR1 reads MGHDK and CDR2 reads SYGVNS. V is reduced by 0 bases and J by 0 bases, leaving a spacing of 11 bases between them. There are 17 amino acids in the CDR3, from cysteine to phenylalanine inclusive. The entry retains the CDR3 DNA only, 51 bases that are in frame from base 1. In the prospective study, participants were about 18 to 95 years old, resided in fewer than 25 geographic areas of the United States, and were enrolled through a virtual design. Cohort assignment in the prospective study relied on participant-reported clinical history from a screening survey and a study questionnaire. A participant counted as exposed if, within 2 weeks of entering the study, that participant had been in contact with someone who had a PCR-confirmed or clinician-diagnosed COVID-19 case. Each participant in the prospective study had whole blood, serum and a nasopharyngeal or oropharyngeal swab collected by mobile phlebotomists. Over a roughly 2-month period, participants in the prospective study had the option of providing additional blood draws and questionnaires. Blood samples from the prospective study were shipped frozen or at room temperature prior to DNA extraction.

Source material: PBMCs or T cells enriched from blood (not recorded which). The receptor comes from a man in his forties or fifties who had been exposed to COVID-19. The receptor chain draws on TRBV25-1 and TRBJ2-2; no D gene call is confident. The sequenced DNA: TGTGCCAGCAGTGAATATGGCAGCGCAACGAACACCGGGGAGCTGTTTTTT. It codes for CASSEYGSATNTGELFF.